Sequencing of this T cell receptor (beta chain) was carried out in a study of Ad26.COV2.S vaccination and SARS-CoV-2 variants. Libraries were prepared by immunoSEQ multiplex PCR; TCRdb keeps only in-frame clonotypes and omits some of them. Among 300,000 to 500,000 clones listed, less than 90% were seen once. Treatment in this sample: roughly 19 received Ad26.COV2.S at low or high dose, single or two shots; several received placebo; per-sample allocation not given. Sampling took place 63 days after the first vaccine or placebo injection. The receptor comes from a person between 18 and 60 years old who received the Ad26.COV2.S COVID-19 vaccine or a placebo. Here the sequenced sample was peripheral blood, taken in a trial of Ad26.COV2.S vaccine versus placebo.

The CDR3 region is CASSFAVDGYTF. The CDR3 DNA is TGTGCCAGCAGCTTCGCCGTTGATGGCTACACCTTC. The gene calls are TRBV5-4 and TRBJ1-2; no reliable D call. The CDR3 spans 12 residues. Per germline, CDR1 SGHNT and CDR2 YYREEE (reference sequence). V was pared by 2 bases and J by 6 bases, with 8 bases between.